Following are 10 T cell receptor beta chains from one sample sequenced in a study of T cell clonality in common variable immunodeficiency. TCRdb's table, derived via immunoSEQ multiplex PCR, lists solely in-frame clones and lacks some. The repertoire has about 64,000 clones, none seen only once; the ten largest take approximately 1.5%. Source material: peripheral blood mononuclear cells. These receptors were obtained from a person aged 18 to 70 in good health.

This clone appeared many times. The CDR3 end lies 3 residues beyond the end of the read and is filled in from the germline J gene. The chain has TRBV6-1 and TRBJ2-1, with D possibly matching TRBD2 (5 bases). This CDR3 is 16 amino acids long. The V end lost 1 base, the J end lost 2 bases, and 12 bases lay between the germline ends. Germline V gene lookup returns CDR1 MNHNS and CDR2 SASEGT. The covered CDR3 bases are TGTGCCAGCAGTGAAGGGACTCTACCCCCCTACAATGAG. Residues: CASSEGTLPPYNE. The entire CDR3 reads CASSEGTLPPYNEQFF.

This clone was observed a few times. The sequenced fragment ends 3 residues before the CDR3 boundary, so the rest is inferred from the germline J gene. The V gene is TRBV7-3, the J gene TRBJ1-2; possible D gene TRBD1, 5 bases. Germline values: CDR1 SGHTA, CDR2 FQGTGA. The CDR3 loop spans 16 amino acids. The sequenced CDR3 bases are TGTGCCAGCAGCTTGACTAGCGGGACCGTAGGCAATGAA. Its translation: CASSLTSGTVGNE. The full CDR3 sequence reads CASSLTSGTVGNEYTF.

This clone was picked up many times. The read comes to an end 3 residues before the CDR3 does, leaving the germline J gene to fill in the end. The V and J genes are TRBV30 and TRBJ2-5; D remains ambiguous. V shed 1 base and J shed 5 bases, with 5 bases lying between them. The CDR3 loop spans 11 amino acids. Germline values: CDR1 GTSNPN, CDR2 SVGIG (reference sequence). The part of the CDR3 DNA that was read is TGTGCCTGGAGTGCCCCTGAGACC. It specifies CAWSAPET. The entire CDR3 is CAWSAPETQYF.

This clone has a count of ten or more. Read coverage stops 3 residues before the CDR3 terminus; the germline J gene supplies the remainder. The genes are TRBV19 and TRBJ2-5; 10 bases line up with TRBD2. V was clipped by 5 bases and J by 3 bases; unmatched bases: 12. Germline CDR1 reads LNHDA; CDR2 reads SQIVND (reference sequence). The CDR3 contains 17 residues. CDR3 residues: CASSPPRKREGEETQYF. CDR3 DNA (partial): TGTGCCAGTAGTCCCCCCAGGAAGCGGGAGGGCGAAGAGACC.

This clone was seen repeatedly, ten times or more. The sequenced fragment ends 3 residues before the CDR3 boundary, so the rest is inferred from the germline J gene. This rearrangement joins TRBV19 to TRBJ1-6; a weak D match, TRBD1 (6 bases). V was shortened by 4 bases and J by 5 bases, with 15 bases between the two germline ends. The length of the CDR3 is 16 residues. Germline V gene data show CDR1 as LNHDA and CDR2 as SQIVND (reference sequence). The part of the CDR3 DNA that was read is TGTGCCAGTAGTACCTATCTTCAGGGGAATAATTCACCC. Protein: CASSTYLQGNNSP. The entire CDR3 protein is CASSTYLQGNNSPLHF.

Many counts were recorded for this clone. The sequenced part of the CDR3 DNA is TGCGCCAGCAGCTTGGGGGCGATGAACACTGAA. Its translation is CASSLGAMNTE. The full CDR3 sequence reads CASSLGAMNTEAFF. V gene TRBV5-1 combines with J gene TRBJ1-1; no firm D call. The read stops 3 residues short of the end of the CDR3; the missing end is completed from the germline J gene. The CDR3 totals 14 residues. V was trimmed by 0 bases and J by 0 bases, leaving 6 bases between them. Germline V gives CDR1 SGHRS, CDR2 YFSETQ.

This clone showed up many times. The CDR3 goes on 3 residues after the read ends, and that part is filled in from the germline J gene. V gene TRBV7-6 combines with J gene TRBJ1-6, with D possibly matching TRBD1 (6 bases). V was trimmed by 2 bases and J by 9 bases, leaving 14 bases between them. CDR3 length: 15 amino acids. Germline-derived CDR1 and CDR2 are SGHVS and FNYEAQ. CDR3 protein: CASSLSDSLTSPLHF. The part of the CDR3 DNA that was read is TGTGCCAGCAGCTTATCGGACAGTCTGACTTCACCC.

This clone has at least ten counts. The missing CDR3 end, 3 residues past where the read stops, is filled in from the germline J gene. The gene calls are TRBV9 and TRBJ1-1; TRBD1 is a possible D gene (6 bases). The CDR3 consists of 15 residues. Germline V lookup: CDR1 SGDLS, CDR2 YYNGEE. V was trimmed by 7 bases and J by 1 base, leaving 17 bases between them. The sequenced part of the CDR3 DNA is TGTGCCAGCGCCGGAGGGACATTGGGGAACACTGAA. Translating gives CASAGGTLGNTE. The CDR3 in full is CASAGGTLGNTEAFF.

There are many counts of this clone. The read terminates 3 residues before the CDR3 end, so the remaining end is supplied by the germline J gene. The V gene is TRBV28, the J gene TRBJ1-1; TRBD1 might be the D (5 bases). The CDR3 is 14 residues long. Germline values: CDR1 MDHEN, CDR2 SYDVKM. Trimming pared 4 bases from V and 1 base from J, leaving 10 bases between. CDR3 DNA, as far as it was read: TGTGCCAGCAGTTGGGGGGTGCGGAACACTGAA. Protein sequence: CASSWGVRNTE. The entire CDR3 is CASSWGVRNTEAFF.

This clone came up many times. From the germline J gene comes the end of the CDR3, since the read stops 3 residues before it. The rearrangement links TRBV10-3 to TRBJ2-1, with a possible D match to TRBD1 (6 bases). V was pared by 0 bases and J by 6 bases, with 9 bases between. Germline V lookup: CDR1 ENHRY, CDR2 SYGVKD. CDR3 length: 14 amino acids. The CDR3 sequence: CAISESLGGNEQFF. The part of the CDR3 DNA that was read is TGTGCCATCAGTGAGTCGTTAGGGGGCAATGAG.